Shown below are 14 T cell receptor beta chains from a single sample sequenced in a study of Graves' ophthalmopathy and Graves' hyperthyroidism. TCR beta CDR3 amplification used RNA transcripts. Following a first-round RT-PCR that used HTBI primers, a second-round multiplex PCR was carried out. TCRdb used MiXCR to reprocess the multiplex PCR reads, holding one entry per CDR3 protein. The data show over a million distinct CDR3 sequences, about 35% seen once. The sequencing input was peripheral blood or thyroid tissue (not recorded which). These receptor sequences come from an adult man with Graves' hyperthyroidism.

This clonotype has a count of ten or more. The rearrangement uses TRBV5-4 and TRBJ1-2; D is ambiguous. Germline CDR1 is SGHNT and CDR2 is YYREEE (reference sequence). The CDR3 sequence is 13 residues long. Trimming stripped 3 bases from V and 8 bases from J, with 14 bases between. The CDR3 region has the DNA TGTGCCAGCAGCTCTCAGGTCGGCGGGGGCTACACCTTC. Its protein product is CASSSQVGGGYTF.

With respect to this clonotype: Given a much more abundant clone one base away, this may be a read error. The rearrangement links TRBV19 to TRBJ2-2; D perhaps matches TRBD2 (6 bases). CDR1 is LNHDA and CDR2 is SQIVND in the germline V gene (reference sequence). The CDR3 extends over 13 amino acids. In nucleotides, the CDR3 is TGTGCCAGTATATCCCAGAACACCGGGGGGCTGTTTTTT. This gives the protein CASISQNTGGLFF.

Comment on this clonotype: A much more abundant neighbour one base away suggests this may be a read error. The chain links TRBV5-1 to TRBJ1-1; D possibly corresponds to TRBD1 (5 bases). The CDR3 contains 12 residues. From germline, CDR1 is SGHRS and CDR2 YFSETQ. The CDR3 nucleotides are TGCGCCAGCAGCTTGGGGGGCGGGGACCCAGTCTTT. Its translation is CASSLGGGDPVF.

Many counts were recorded for this clonotype. Likely a read error: the CDR3 ends without its conserved phenylalanine or tryptophan. The J gene is TRBJ1-1, the V gene TRBV19, with D unresolved. Per the germline V gene, CDR1 is LNHDA and CDR2 is SQIVND (reference sequence). V lost 0 bases and J 4 bases, leaving 12 bases between the germline ends. This CDR3 is 15 amino acids long. Here the CDR3 DNA reads TGTGCCAGTAGTATAGATCGGGGTGCGGGCACTGAAGCTTTCTCT. It yields the protein CASSIDRGAGTEAFS.

This clonotype was seen repeatedly, ten times or more. The chain carries TRBV20-1 and TRBJ1-2; 7 bases are a match to TRBD1. The CDR3 has 13 residues. The ends lost 2 bases at V and 4 bases at J; junction bases unmatched: 4. Germline assignment: CDR1 DFQATT and CDR2 SNEGSKA (reference sequence). The CDR3 spells CSARPTGSYGYTF. The CDR3 DNA is TGCAGTGCTAGACCGACAGGGAGCTATGGCTACACCTTC.

This clonotype was observed many times. The chain joins TRBV7-6 to TRBJ2-2, with a tentative D call TRBD1 (6 bases). V lost 5 bases and J 4 bases, leaving 14 bases between the germline ends. This CDR3 has 15 amino acids. Germline V lookup: CDR1 SGHVS, CDR2 FNYEAQ. CDR3: CASSEGRGATGELFF. CDR3 nucleotides: TGTGCCAGCAGCGAAGGCAGGGGTGCCACCGGGGAGCTGTTTTTT.

Many counts were recorded for this clonotype. The chain employs TRBV7-9 and TRBJ2-7, with 7 positions matching TRBD1. Germline V gene data show CDR1 as SEHNR and CDR2 as FQNEAQ (reference sequence). V lost 7 bases, J lost 6 bases, and 9 bases stayed unmatched. The length of the CDR3 is 13 residues. The DNA for the CDR3 is TGTGCCAGCAACCTAGTCACAGGGGCCGAGCAGTACTTC. As protein: CASNLVTGAEQYF.

The sample holds many counts of this clonotype. The chain combines TRBV7-8 with TRBJ1-4, with D uncertain. This CDR3 has 14 amino acids. CDR1 is SGHVS, CDR2 FQNEAQ, per germline. The ends were cut back, 1 base at V and 7 bases at J, with 10 bases in the middle. The CDR3 DNA is TGTGCCAGCAGCTTAGACGGTGTCCCTGAAAAACTGTTTTTT. Translating gives CASSLDGVPEKLFF.

In the case of this clonotype: This may come from a read error, since a much larger clone is one base off. The conserved closing phenylalanine or tryptophan is absent in this CDR3, likely reflecting a read error. V usage is TRBV6-5 and J usage is TRBJ1-5; the match to TRBD1 covers 7 bases. Germline values: CDR1 MNHEY, CDR2 SVGAGI. V shed 6 bases and J 11 bases; nucleotides not matched to a gene: 7. CDR3 size: 12 residues. The CDR3 DNA reads TGTGCCAGCAGATCCGGGACAGCGACCCAGCATCTT. Its protein product is CASRSGTATQHL.

This clonotype has a handful of counts. The V and J genes are TRBV11-2 and TRBJ2-7, with TRBD2 matching 13 bases. Trimming removed 5 bases from V and 3 bases from J; junction bases left unmatched: 4. The CDR3 is 15 amino acids. From germline, CDR1 is SGHAT and CDR2 FQNNGV. The CDR3 DNA reads as TGTGCCAGCAGCACTCGGACTAGCGGGAGCTACGAGCAGTACTTC. As protein: CASSTRTSGSYEQYF.

Note on this clonotype: Just one base apart from a much larger clone, this may be a read error. This chain links TRBV20-1 with TRBJ2-7; D is perhaps TRBD1 or TRBD2 (5 bases each). This CDR3 is 12 amino acids long. Germline CDR1 DFQATT, CDR2 SNEGSKA (reference sequence). CDR3 residues: CGASYGGYEQYF. The CDR3 DNA reads as TGCGGTGCTAGCTATGGGGGTTACGAGCAGTACTTC.

This chain connects TRBV29-1 to TRBJ2-5; 7 bases fit TRBD2. Germline-derived CDR1 and CDR2 are SQVTM and ANQGSEA. V lost 7 bases to trimming and J lost 8 bases; unmatched junction nucleotides: 10. CDR3 length: 12 residues. CDR3 protein: CSGAQGGRTQYF. CDR3 sequence (DNA): TGCAGCGGTGCCCAGGGAGGGAGAACCCAGTACTTC.

This clonotype was picked up many times. The CDR3 DNA follows: TGTGCCAGCAGTTCATGGACAGGGGGCAATCAGCCCCAGCATTTT. This translates into CASSSWTGGNQPQHF. The chain recombines TRBV7-2 with TRBJ1-5; 9 positions match TRBD1. Per germline, CDR1 SGHTA and CDR2 FQGNSA. J gave up 2 bases and V 6 bases, and 5 bases lay outside the gene matches. CDR3 length: 15 residues.

This chain joins TRBV24-1 and TRBJ2-5, with a tentative D call TRBD2 (7 bases). The end of the DNA fits TRBJ2-7 better, so the J call may be wrong. Per germline, CDR1 KGHDR and CDR2 SFDVKD. The CDR3 has 15 residues. DNA of the CDR3: TGTGCCACGGGAACCGAACAGCGGGACACCTACGAGCAGTACTTC. Protein sequence: CATGTEQRDTYEQYF.